This T cell receptor (beta chain) emerged from a study of T cells after yellow fever vaccination. The CDR3 runs to 13 residues. With 0 bases removed from V and 9 bases from J, the gap between germline ends came to 11 bases. Germline-derived CDR1 and CDR2 are KGHDR and SFDVKD. One entry per CDR3 protein results from TCRdb running MiXCR on the 5' RACE reads. This sample has around 30,000 distinct CDR3 sequences, with around 5% found just once. This clonotype was counted at least ten times. This material consisted of CD8+ T cells sorted from PBMCs, taken 10 days after the yellow fever booster vaccination. This sequence originates from a young man who received the YFV17D yellow fever vaccine. The chain couples TRBV24-1 to TRBJ2-7; TRBD1 might be the D (6 bases). CDR3 protein: CATSDLGGSVQYF. For the CDR3, the DNA is TGTGCCACCAGTGATTTGGGGGGCTCGGTGCAGTACTTC.